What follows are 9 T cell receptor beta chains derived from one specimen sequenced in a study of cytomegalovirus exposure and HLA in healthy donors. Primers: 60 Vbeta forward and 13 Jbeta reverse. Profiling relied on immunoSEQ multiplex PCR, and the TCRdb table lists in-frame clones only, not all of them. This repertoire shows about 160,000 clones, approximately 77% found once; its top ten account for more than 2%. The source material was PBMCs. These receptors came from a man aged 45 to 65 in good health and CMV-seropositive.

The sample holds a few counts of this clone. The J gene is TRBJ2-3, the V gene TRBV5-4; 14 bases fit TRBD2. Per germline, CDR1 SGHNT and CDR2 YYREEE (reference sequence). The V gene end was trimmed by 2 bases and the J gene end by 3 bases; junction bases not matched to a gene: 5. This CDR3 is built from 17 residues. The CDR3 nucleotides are TGTGCCAGCAGCTTAAGGACTAGCGGGGGGAAAACAGATACGCAGTATTTT. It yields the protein CASSLRTSGGKTDTQYF.

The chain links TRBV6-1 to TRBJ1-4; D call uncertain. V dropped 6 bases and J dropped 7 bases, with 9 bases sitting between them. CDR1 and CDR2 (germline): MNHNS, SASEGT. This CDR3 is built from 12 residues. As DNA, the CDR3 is TGTGCCAGCAGGGGCTTAACTGAAAAACTGTTTTTT. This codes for CASRGLTEKLFF.

CDR3 loop: CASSLEPPGHFSGANVLTF. CDR3 sequence (DNA): TGCGCCAGCAGCCTGGAGCCCCCAGGGCATTTCTCTGGGGCCAACGTCCTGACTTTC. The chain uses TRBV5-1 and TRBJ2-6, with D perhaps matching TRBD1 (5 bases). The CDR3 totals 19 residues. The germline V gene has CDR1 SGHRS and CDR2 YFSETQ. Trimming pared 4 bases from V and 0 bases from J, leaving 20 bases between. The variable domain in full, completed from reference TRBV5-1 and TRBJ2-6, reads KAGVTQTPRYLIKTRGQQVTLSCSPISGHRSVSWYQQTPGQGLQFLFEYFSETQRNKGNFPGRFSGRQFSNSRSEMNVSTLELGDSALYLCASSLEPPGHFSGANVLTFGAGSRLTVL.

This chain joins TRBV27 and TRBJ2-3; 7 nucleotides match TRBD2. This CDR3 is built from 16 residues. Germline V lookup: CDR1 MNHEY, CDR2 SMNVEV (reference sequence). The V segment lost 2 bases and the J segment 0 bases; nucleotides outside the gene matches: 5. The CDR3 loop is CASSLVAGVSTDTQYF. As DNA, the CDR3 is TGTGCCAGCAGTTTAGTTGCGGGGGTTAGCACAGATACGCAGTATTTT.

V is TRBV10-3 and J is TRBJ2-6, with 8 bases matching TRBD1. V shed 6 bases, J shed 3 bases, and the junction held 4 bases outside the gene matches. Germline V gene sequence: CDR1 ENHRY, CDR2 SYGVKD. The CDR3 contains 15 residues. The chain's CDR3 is CAIRETGVGANVLTF. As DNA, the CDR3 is TGTGCCATCAGAGAGACAGGGGTTGGGGCCAACGTCCTGACTTTC.

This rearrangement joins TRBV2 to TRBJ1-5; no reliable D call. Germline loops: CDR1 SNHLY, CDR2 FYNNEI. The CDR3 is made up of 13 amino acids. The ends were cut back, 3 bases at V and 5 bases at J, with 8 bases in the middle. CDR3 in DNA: TGTGCCAGCAGTGACGAGTTCGATCAGCCCCAGCATTTT. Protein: CASSDEFDQPQHF.

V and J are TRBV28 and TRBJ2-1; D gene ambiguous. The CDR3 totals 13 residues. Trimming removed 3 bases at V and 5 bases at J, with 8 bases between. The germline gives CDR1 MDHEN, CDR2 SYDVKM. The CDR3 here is CASSFGGHNEQFF. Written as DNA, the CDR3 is TGTGCCAGCAGTTTTGGTGGGCACAATGAGCAGTTCTTC.

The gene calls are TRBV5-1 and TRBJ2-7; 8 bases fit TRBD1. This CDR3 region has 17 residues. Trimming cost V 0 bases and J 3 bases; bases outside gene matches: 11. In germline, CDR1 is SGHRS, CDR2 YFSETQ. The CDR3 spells CASSLARQGAGNYEQYF. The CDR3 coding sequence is TGCGCCAGCAGCTTGGCCAGGCAGGGGGCGGGAAACTACGAGCAGTACTTC.

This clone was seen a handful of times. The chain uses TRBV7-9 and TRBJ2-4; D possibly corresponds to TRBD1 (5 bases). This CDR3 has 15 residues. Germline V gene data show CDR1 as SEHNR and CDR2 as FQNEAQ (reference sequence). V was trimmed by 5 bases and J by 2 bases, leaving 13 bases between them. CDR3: CASSTTRVTKNIQYF. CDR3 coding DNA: TGTGCCAGCAGCACCACCAGGGTTACCAAAAACATTCAGTACTTC.